A single sample gave rise to the 5 T cell receptor beta chains below, sequenced in a study of cytomegalovirus exposure and HLA in healthy donors. Primers: 60 Vbeta forward and 13 Jbeta reverse. Using immunoSEQ multiplex PCR, the repertoire was profiled, and TCRdb retains in-frame clones only, with some absent. The table lists 90,000 to 150,000 clones. The material sequenced was PBMCs. The receptors here all came from a man aged 18 to 35 in good health and CMV-seronegative.

The CDR3 loop is CASSLPTGGSYYEQYF. The CDR3 coding sequence is TGTGCCAGCAGCTTACCGACAGGGGGGTCCTACTACGAGCAGTACTTC. This rearrangement joins TRBV7-9 to TRBJ2-7; 9 bases match TRBD1. Unmatched junction bases numbered 8, after V lost 2 bases and J lost 3 bases. Per germline, CDR1 SEHNR and CDR2 FQNEAQ (reference sequence). This CDR3 is built from 16 residues.

The rearrangement uses TRBV9 and TRBJ1-2; 9 bases fit TRBD1. Germline CDR1 reads SGDLS; CDR2 reads YYNGEE. This CDR3 region has 14 residues. Trimming cost V 4 bases and J 4 bases; bases outside gene matches: 5. CDR3 sequence (DNA): TGTGCCAGCAGCAGGGACAGGGCCCTCTATGGCTACACCTTC. Its protein product is CASSRDRALYGYTF.

The chain has TRBV5-4 and TRBJ2-2, with 9 bases that match TRBD1. The ends lost 4 bases at V and 5 bases at J; junction bases unmatched: 6. This CDR3 region has 15 residues. Per germline, CDR1 SGHNT and CDR2 YYREEE (reference sequence). CDR3 protein: CASSRGTGQTGELFF. CDR3 coding DNA: TGTGCCAGCAGCCGGGGGACAGGGCAAACCGGGGAGCTGTTTTTT.

The J gene is TRBJ2-7, the V gene TRBV18; D might be TRBD1 (5 bases). Trimming shortened V by 2 bases and J by 4 bases, and 21 bases separated the two germline ends. The V gene's germline CDR1 is KGHSH and CDR2 LQKENI. The CDR3 spans 17 residues. The CDR3 bases are TGTGCCAGCTCACCATCCTCCCTTCTCGGACACTTGTACGAGCAGTACTTC. Translated, it gives CASSPSSLLGHLYEQYF.

The DNA for the CDR3 is TGTGCCAGCAGCTTTAAGTTAGCCGGGGAGCTGTTTTTT. Protein product: CASSFKLAGELFF. The J gene is TRBJ2-2, the V gene TRBV5-5; no clear D gene. Germline CDR1 reads SGHKS; CDR2 reads YYEKEE (reference sequence). The CDR3 runs 13 residues. V lost 2 bases and J lost 6, with 8 bases in between.